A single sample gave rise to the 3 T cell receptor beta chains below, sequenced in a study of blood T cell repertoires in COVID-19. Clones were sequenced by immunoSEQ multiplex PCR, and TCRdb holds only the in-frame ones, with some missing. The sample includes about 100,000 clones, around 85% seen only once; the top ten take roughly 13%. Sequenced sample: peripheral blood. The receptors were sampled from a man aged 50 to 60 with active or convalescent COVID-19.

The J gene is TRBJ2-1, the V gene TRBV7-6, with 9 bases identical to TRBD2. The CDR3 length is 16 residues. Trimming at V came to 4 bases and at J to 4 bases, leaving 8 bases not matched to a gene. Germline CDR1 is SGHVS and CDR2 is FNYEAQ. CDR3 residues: CASSWKGGREYNEQFF. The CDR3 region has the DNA TGTGCCAGCAGCTGGAAGGGCGGGAGGGAATACAATGAGCAGTTCTTC.

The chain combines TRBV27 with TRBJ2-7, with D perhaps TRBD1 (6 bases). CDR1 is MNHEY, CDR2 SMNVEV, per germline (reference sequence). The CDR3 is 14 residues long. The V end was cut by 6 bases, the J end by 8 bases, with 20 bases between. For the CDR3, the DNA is TGTGCCAGCAGCCCTCAGGGGACGGGTAGACAGCAGTACTTC. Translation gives CASSPQGTGRQQYF.

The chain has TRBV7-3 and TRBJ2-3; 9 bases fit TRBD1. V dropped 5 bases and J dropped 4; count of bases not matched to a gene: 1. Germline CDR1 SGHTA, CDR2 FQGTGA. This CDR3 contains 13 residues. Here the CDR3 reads CASSGTGSDTQYF. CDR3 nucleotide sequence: TGTGCCAGCAGCGGGACAGGGTCAGATACGCAGTATTTT.